Presented here are 15 T cell receptor beta chains from one specimen sequenced in a study of technical replicates of blood from a few donors. Assay: immunoSEQ multiplex PCR; the TCRdb copy retains only in-frame clones and omits some. The sample lists roughly 80,000 clones, just over 90% occurring once. The sample was T cells isolated from PBMCs. These receptors originate from a human donor in good health.

V usage is TRBV30 and J usage is TRBJ2-2, with TRBD2 matching 9 bases. The CDR3 loop spans 17 amino acids. The ends lost 2 bases at V and 4 bases at J; junction bases unmatched: 11. Germline V gives CDR1 GTSNPN, CDR2 SVGIG (reference sequence). CDR3 region: CAWSHYSGGPVTGELFF. The CDR3 region has the DNA TGTGCCTGGAGTCACTATAGCGGGGGCCCAGTCACCGGGGAGCTGTTTTTT.

The rearrangement uses TRBV4-2 and TRBJ2-1; 12 nucleotides line up with TRBD2. Germline V gene sequence: CDR1 LGHNA, CDR2 YNFKEQ. The CDR3 has 15 amino acids. The junction had 5 bases not matched to a gene; V was cut back by 4 bases and J by 7 bases. The CDR3 is CASSPSGGAGNEQFF. CDR3 nucleotides: TGTGCCAGCAGCCCTAGCGGGGGGGCGGGGAATGAGCAGTTCTTC.

The rearrangement uses TRBV5-1 and TRBJ2-7, with TRBD1 identical over 9 bases. Germline CDR1 and CDR2: SGHRS and YFSETQ. The CDR3 consists of 15 residues. Losses at the gene ends were 0 bases for V and 3 bases for J; bases not matched to a gene: 4. The CDR3 nucleotides read TGCGCCAGCAGCTTGGAGGTGACAGGGGGCTACGAGCAGTACTTC. Protein: CASSLEVTGGYEQYF.

J is TRBJ1-1 and V is TRBV7-8, with D uncertain. This CDR3 has 13 amino acids. Trimming took 1 base from V and 5 from J, leaving 8 bases between them. Germline V lookup: CDR1 SGHVS, CDR2 FQNEAQ. The CDR3 DNA is TGTGCCAGCAGCTTAGTTGAGAAAACTGAAGCTTTCTTT. It encodes CASSLVEKTEAFF.

V and J are TRBV28 and TRBJ1-1; 8 nucleotides align to TRBD1. Germline assignment: CDR1 MDHEN and CDR2 SYDVKM. The J segment lost 7 bases and the V segment lost 7 bases, leaving 8 bases of the junction unmatched. The CDR3 is made up of 13 amino acids. CDR3 amino acids: CASTPQGALEAFF. The CDR3, as DNA: TGTGCCAGCACCCCTCAGGGGGCGCTTGAAGCTTTCTTT.

CDR3 coding DNA: TGTGCCAGCAGTCGGGGGACTAGCGGGAGAAACGAGCAGTACTTC. This gives the protein CASSRGTSGRNEQYF. The J gene is TRBJ2-7, the V gene TRBV28, with TRBD2 identical over 14 bases. The trim removed 5 bases at V and 5 bases at J, leaving 5 bases unmatched. The CDR3 is 15 residues long. Germline V gene data show CDR1 as MDHEN and CDR2 as SYDVKM. Filled out from reference TRBV28 and TRBJ2-7, the complete variable domain reads DVKVTQSSRYLVKRTGEKVFLECVQDMDHENMFWYRQDPGLGLRLIYFSYDVKMKEKGDIPEGYSVSREKKERFSLILESASTNQTSMYLCASSRGTSGRNEQYFGPGTRLTVT.

J is TRBJ2-7 and V is TRBV5-1, with TRBD1 matching over 8 bases. The CDR3 covers 20 residues. The germline gives CDR1 SGHRS, CDR2 YFSETQ. Trimming at V came to 1 base and at J to 2 bases, leaving 20 bases not matched to a gene. The CDR3 DNA reads as TGCGCCAGCAGCTTGCCCTCCCGCAGCCCTGTGACAGGGGATCCCTACGAGCAGTACTTC. This sequence encodes CASSLPSRSPVTGDPYEQYF. Combining the CDR3 with reference TRBV5-1 and TRBJ2-7 gives the whole variable domain KAGVTQTPRYLIKTRGQQVTLSCSPISGHRSVSWYQQTPGQGLQFLFEYFSETQRNKGNFPGRFSGRQFSNSRSEMNVSTLELGDSALYLCASSLPSRSPVTGDPYEQYFGPGTRLTVT.

The genes are TRBV7-9 and TRBJ2-5; TRBD2 matches 9 bases. V lost 3 bases and J lost 5; bases outside the gene matches: 10. This CDR3 contains 16 residues. Looked up from germline, CDR1 is SEHNR and CDR2 is FQNEAQ (reference sequence). CDR3 sequence reads: CASSLFASGGRETQYF. The CDR3 region has the DNA TGTGCCAGCAGCTTGTTCGCCAGCGGGGGGAGGGAGACCCAGTACTTC. Full variable domain (outside the CDR3, taken from reference TRBV7-9 and TRBJ2-5): DTGVSQNPRHKITKRGQNVTFRCDPISEHNRLYWYRQTLGQGPEFLTYFQNEAQLEKSRLLSDRFSAERPKGSFSTLEIQRTEQGDSAMYLCASSLFASGGRETQYFGPGTRLLVL.

The chain combines TRBV19 with TRBJ2-7, with TRBD2 as a possible D gene (6 bases). CDR1 and CDR2 (germline): LNHDA, SQIVND (reference sequence). V was shortened by 1 base and J by 1 base, with 8 bases between the two germline ends. CDR3 length: 14 amino acids. In DNA, the CDR3 is TGTGCCAGTAGTATAGGCGGGGAATCCTACGAGCAGTACTTC. This gives the protein CASSIGGESYEQYF.

V usage is TRBV29-1 and J usage is TRBJ2-1, with D possibly matching TRBD2 (5 bases). V was trimmed by 3 bases and J by 15 bases, leaving 21 bases between them. The germline V gene encodes CDR1 SQVTM and CDR2 ANQGSEA. The CDR3 loop spans 13 amino acids. The CDR3 here is CSVEGSSRVRPFF. CDR3 nucleotide sequence: TGCAGCGTTGAGGGGTCGTCGAGGGTTCGTCCGTTCTTC.

The chain employs TRBV7-9 and TRBJ2-1; 8 bases are a match to TRBD2. V was clipped by 5 bases and J by 16 bases; unmatched bases: 10. This CDR3 region has 12 residues. Germline CDR1 SEHNR, CDR2 FQNEAQ (reference sequence). The CDR3 spells CASSLGLGVFFF. In DNA, the CDR3 is TGTGCCAGCAGCCTGGGACTAGGTGTCTTCTTCTTC.

The gene calls are TRBV5-6 and TRBJ2-2; no reliable D call. The CDR3 runs to 14 residues. Trimming shortened V by 4 bases and J by 1 base, and 8 bases separated the two germline ends. The germline V gene encodes CDR1 SGHDT and CDR2 YYEEEE. CDR3 in amino acids: CASSPRMNTGELFF. CDR3 DNA: TGTGCCAGCAGCCCGAGGATGAACACCGGGGAGCTGTTTTTT.

The J gene is TRBJ1-1, the V gene TRBV5-6, with D tentatively TRBD1 (5 bases). The CDR3 has 17 amino acids. Germline CDR1 SGHDT, CDR2 YYEEEE. Deletions cut 3 bases from V and 4 bases from J, with 22 bases between. The CDR3 here is CASSSYPLLIGGTEAFF. In DNA, the CDR3 is TGTGCCAGCAGCTCTTACCCCCTGCTTATCGGGGGCACTGAAGCTTTCTTT. Full variable domain (missing parts from reference TRBV5-6 and TRBJ1-1): DAGVTQSPTHLIKTRGQQVTLRCSPKSGHDTVSWYQQALGQGPQFIFQYYEEEERQRGNFPDRFSGHQFPNYSSELNVNALLLGDSALYLCASSSYPLLIGGTEAFFGQGTRLTVV.

The rearrangement joins TRBV29-1 to TRBJ2-5; D remains unclear. V lost 2 bases to trimming and J lost 2 bases, with 12 bases between them. The germline V gene encodes CDR1 SQVTM and CDR2 ANQGSEA. CDR3 length: 14 residues. The CDR3 is CSVERPNRQETQYF. The CDR3 DNA sequence: TGCAGCGTTGAACGCCCCAACCGGCAAGAGACCCAGTACTTC. Filled out from reference TRBV29-1 and TRBJ2-5, the complete variable domain reads SAVISQKPSRDICQRGTSLTIQCQVDSQVTMMFWYRQQPGQSLTLIATANQGSEATYESGFVIDKFPISRPNLTFSTLTVSNMSPEDSSIYLCSVERPNRQETQYFGPGTRLLVL.

V is TRBV5-1 and J is TRBJ2-1, with D possibly being TRBD2 (6 bases). Germline V gives CDR1 SGHRS, CDR2 YFSETQ. The CDR3 is 14 residues long. The germline V and J ends were trimmed by 0 bases and 8 bases, with 12 bases remaining between them. CDR3 sequence reads: CASSLERGMDEQFF. The CDR3 bases are TGCGCCAGCAGCTTGGAGCGCGGGATGGATGAGCAGTTCTTC.